This TCR beta chain was identified in a study of Graves' ophthalmopathy and Graves' hyperthyroidism. This CDR3 has 16 amino acids. CDR1 and CDR2 from the germline V gene are SGDLS and YYNGEE. The V end was cut by 4 bases, the J end by 1 base, with 18 bases between. As the template, RNA transcripts were used to amplify TCR beta CDR3 regions. RT-PCR with HTBI primers came first, then second-round multiplex PCR. In TCRdb, the multiplex PCR reads were re-called with MiXCR into one record per CDR3 protein. The sample holds around 1.1 million distinct CDR3 sequences, roughly two fifths seen once. The sequence came from an adult man with Graves' hyperthyroidism. The V call is TRBV9, the J call TRBJ2-7; D call uncertain. Sequenced input: peripheral blood or thyroid tissue (not recorded which). The CDR3 sequence is CASSLEWPDTSYEQYF. In DNA form, the CDR3 reads TGTGCCAGCAGCTTAGAATGGCCTGATACTTCCTACGAGCAGTACTTC.